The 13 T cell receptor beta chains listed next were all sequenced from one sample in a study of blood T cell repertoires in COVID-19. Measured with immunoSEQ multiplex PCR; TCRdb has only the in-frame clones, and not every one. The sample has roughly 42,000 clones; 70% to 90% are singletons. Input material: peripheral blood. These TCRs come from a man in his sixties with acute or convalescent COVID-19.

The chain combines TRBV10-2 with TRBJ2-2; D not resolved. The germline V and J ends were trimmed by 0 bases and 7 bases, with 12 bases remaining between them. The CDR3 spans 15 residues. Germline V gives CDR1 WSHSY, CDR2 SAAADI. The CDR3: CASSESADSGGELFF. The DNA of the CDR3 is TGCGCCAGCAGTGAGTCGGCAGACTCGGGCGGGGAGCTGTTTTTT.

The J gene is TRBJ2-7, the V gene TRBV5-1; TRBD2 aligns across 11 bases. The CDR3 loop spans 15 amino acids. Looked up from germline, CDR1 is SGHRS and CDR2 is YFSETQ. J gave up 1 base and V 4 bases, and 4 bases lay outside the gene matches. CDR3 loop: CASSSLAGGSYEQYF. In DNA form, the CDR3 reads TGCGCCAGCAGCAGTCTAGCGGGGGGTTCCTACGAGCAGTACTTC.

CDR3 nucleotide sequence: TGTGCCAGTAGCGTGGACAGGGGATACACAGATACGCAGTATTTT. It encodes CASSVDRGYTDTQYF. This sequence joins TRBV19 and TRBJ2-3; 9 positions agree with TRBD1. CDR1 and CDR2 (germline): LNHDA, SQIVND (reference sequence). This CDR3 spans 15 amino acids. The junction had 6 bases not matched to a gene; V was cut back by 6 bases and J by 2 bases.

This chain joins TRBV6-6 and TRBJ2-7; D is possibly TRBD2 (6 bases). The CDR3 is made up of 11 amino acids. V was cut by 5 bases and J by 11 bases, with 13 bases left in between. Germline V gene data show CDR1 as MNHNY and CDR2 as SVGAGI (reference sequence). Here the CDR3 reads CASSPGDFEYF. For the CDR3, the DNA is TGTGCCAGCAGTCCTGGGGACTTCGAGTACTTC.

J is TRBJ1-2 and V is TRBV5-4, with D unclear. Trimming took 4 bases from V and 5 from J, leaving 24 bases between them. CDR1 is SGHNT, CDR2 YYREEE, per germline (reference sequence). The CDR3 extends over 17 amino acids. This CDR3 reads CASSPSPPGSYSYGYTF. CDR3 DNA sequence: TGTGCCAGCAGCCCCAGTCCGCCAGGATCTTATTCTTATGGCTACACCTTC. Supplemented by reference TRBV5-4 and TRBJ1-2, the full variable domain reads ETGVTQSPTHLIKTRGQQVTLRCSSQSGHNTVSWYQQALGQGPQFIFQYYREEENGRGNFPPRFSGLQFPNYSSELNVNALELDDSALYLCASSPSPPGSYSYGYTFGSGTRLTVV.

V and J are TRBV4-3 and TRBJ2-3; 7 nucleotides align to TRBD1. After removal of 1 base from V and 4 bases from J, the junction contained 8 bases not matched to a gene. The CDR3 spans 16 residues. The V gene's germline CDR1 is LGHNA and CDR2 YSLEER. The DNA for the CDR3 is TGCGCCAGCAGCCAAGCTACGCCAGGGGGATCAGATACGCAGTATTTT. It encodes CASSQATPGGSDTQYF.

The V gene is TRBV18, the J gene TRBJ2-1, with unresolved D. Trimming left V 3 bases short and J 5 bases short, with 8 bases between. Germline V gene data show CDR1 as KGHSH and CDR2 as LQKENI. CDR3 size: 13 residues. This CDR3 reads CASSPGPNNEQFF. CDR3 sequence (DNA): TGTGCCAGCTCACCCGGTCCTAACAATGAGCAGTTCTTC.

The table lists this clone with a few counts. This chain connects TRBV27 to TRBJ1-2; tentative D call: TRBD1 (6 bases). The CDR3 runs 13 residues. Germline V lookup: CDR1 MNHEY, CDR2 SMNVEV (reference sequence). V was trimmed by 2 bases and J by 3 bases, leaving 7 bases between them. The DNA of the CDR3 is TGTGCCAGCAGTTTAGCAGGGGACTATGGCTACACCTTC. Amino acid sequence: CASSLAGDYGYTF.

The CDR3 nucleotides read TGTGCCAGCAGCTCCGACACAATAGCTAACTATGGCTACACCTTC. Its translation: CASSSDTIANYGYTF. The V and J genes are TRBV7-2 and TRBJ1-2; D ambiguous. V shed 4 bases and J shed 0 bases, with 12 bases lying between them. CDR1 SGHTA and CDR2 FQGNSA come from the germline V gene. The CDR3 has 15 amino acids.

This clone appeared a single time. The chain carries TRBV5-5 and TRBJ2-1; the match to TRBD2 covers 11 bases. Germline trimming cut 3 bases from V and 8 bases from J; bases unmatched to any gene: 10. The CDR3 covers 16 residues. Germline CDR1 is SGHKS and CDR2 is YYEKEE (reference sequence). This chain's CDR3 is CASSSIPLAGADEQFF. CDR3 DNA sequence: TGTGCCAGCAGCTCGATTCCACTAGCGGGGGCGGATGAGCAGTTCTTC.

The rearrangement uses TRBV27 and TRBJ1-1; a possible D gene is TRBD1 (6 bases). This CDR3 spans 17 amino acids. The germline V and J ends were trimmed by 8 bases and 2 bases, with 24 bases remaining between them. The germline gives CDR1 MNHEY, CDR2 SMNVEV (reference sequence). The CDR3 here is CASYPRTDFVKNTEAFF. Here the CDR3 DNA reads TGTGCCAGCTACCCAAGGACAGATTTCGTAAAAAACACTGAAGCTTTCTTT.

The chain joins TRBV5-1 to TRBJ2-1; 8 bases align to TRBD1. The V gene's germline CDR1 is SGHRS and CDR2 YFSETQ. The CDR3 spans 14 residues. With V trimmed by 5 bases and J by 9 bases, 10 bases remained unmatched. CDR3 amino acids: CASRRGTGGVEQFF. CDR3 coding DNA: TGCGCCAGCAGGAGGGGGACAGGAGGAGTTGAGCAGTTCTTC.

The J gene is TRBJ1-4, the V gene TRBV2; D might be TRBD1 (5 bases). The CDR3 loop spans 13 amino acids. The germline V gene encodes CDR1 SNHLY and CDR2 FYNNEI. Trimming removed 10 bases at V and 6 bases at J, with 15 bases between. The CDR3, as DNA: TGTGCCACGCGGAGGGGAGGGGATGAAAAACTGTTTTTT. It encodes CATRRGGDEKLFF. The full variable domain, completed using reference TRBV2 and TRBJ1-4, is EPEVTQTPSHQVTQMGQEVILRCVPISNHLYFYWYRQILGQKVEFLVSFYNNEISEKSEIFDDQFSVERPDGSNFTLKIRSTKLEDSAMYFCATRRGGDEKLFFGSGTQLSVL.